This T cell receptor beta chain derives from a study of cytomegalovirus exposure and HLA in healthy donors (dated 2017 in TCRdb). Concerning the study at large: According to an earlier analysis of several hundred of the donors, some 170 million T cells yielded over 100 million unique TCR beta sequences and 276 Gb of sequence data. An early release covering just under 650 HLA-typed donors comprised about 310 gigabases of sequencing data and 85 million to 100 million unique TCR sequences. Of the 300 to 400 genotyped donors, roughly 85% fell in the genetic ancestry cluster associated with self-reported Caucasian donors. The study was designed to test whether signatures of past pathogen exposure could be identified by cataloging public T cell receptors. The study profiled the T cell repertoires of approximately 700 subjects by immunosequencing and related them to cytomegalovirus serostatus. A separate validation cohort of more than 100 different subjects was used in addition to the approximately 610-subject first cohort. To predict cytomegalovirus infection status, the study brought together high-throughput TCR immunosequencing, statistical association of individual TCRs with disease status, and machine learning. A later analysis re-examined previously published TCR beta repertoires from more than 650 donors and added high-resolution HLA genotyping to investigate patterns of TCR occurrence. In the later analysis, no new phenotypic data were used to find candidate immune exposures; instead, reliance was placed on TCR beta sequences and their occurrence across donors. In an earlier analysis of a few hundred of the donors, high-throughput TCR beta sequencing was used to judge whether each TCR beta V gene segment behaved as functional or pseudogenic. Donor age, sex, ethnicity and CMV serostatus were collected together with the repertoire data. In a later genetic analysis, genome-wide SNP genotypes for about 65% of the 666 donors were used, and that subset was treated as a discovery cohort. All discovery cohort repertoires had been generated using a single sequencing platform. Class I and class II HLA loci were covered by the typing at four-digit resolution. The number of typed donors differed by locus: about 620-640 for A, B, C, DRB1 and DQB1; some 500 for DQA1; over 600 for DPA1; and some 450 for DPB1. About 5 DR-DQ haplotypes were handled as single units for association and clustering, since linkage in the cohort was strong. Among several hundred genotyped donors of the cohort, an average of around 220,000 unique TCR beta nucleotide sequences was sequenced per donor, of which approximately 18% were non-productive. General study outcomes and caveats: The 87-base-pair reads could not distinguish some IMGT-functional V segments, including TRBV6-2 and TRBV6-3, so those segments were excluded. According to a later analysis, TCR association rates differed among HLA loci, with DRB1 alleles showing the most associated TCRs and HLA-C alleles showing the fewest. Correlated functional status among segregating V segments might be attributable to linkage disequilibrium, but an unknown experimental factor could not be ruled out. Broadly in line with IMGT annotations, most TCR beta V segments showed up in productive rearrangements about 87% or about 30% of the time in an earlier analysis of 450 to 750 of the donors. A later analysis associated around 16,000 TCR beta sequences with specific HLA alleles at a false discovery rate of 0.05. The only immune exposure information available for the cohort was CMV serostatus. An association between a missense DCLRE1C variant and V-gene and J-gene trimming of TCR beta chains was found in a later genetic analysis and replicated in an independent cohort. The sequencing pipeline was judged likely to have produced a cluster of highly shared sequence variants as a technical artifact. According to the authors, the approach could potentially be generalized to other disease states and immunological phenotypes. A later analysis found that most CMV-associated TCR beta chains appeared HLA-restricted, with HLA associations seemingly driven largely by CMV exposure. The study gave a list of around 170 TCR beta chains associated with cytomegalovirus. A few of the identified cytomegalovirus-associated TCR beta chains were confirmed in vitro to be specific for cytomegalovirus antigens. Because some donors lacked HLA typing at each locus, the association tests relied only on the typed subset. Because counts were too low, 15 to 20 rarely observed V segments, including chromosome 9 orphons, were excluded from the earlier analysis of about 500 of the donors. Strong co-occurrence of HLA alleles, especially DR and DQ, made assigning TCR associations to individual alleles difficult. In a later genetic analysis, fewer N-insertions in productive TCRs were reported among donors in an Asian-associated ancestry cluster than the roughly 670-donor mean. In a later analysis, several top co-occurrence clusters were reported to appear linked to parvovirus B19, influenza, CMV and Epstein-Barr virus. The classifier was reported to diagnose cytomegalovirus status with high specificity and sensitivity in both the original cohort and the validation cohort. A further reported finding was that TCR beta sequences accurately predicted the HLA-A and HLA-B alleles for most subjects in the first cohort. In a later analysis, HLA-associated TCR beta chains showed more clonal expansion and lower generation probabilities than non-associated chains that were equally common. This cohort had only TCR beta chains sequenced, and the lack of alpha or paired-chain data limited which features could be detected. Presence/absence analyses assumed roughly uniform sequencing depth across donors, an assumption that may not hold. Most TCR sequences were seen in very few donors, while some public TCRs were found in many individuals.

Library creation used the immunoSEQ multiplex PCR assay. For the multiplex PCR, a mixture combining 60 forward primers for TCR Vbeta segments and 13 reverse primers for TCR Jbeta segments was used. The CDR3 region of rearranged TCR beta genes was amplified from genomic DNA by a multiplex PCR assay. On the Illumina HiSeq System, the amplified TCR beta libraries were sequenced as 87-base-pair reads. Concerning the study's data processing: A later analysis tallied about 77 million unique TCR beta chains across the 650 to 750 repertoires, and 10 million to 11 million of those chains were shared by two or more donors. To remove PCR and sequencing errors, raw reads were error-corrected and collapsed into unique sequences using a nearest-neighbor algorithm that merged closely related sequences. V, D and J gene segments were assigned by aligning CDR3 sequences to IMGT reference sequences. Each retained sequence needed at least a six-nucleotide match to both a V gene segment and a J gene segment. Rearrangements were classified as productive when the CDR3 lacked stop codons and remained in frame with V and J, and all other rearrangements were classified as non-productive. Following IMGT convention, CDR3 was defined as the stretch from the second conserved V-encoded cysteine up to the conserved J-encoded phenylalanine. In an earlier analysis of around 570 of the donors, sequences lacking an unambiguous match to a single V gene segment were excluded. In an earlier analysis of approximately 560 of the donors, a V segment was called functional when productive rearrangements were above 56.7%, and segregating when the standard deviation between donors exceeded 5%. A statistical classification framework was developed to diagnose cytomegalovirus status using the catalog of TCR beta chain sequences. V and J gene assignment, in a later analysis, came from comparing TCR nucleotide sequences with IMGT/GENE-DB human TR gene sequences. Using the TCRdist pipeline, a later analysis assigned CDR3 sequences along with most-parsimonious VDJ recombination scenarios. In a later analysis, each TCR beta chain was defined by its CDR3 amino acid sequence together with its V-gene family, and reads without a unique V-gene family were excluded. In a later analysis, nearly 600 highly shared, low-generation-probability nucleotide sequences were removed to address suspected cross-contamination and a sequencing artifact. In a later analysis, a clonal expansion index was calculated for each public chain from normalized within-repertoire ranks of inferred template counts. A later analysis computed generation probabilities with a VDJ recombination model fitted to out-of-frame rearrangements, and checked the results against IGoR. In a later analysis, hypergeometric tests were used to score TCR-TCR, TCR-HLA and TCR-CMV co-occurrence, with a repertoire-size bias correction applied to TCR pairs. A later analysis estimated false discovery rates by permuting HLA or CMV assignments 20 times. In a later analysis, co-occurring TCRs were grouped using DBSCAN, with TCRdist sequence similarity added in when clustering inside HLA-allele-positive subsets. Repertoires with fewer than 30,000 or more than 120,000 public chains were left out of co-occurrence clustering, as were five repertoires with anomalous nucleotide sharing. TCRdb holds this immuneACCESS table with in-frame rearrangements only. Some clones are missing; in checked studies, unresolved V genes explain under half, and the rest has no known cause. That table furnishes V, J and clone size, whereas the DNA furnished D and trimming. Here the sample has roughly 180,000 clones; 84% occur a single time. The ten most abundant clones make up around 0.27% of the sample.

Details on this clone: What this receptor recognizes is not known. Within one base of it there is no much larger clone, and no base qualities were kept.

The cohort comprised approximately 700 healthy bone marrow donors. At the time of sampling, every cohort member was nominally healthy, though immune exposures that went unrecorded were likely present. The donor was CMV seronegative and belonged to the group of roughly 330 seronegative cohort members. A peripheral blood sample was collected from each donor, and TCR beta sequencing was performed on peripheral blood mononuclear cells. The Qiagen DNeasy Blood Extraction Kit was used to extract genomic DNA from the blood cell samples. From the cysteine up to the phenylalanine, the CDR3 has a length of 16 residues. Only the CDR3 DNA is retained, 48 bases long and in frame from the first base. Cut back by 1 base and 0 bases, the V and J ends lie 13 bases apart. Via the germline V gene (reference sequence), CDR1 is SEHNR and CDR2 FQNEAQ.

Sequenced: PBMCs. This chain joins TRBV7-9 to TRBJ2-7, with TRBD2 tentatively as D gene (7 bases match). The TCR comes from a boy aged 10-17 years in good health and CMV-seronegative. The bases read TGTGCCAGCAGCTTAGGCGGGGGCTTGACCTCCTACGAGCAGTACTTC. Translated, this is CASSLGGGLTSYEQYF.